Shown below are 26 T cell receptor beta chains from a single sample sequenced in a study of cytomegalovirus exposure and HLA in healthy donors. Researchers ran the PCR with 60 Vbeta and 13 Jbeta primers. Assay used: immunoSEQ multiplex PCR; TCRdb lists only in-frame clones, some missing. Of some 100,000 clones detected, approximately 76% appear once; the ten largest clones hold roughly 8%. Sequencing was performed on PBMCs. These receptors came from a woman aged 45-65 years in good health and CMV-seropositive.

This chain uses TRBV19 with TRBJ2-2; possible D gene TRBD1, 5 bases. V gave up 4 bases and J gave up 7 bases, with 13 bases separating them. This CDR3 is 14 amino acids long. CDR1 is LNHDA, CDR2 SQIVND, per germline (reference sequence). The CDR3 bases are TGTGCCAGTAGTAGCCCCAGGGTCGACGGGGAGCTGTTTTTT. Its protein is CASSSPRVDGELFF.

V gene TRBV11-2 combines with J gene TRBJ2-7; D possibly corresponds to TRBD2 (5 bases). Germline values: CDR1 SGHAT, CDR2 FQNNGV. The CDR3 spans 13 residues. The V end was cut by 3 bases, the J end by 1 base, with 7 bases between. As DNA, the CDR3 is TGTGCCAGCAGCTTCGGGGTATCCTACGAGCAGTACTTC. It codes for CASSFGVSYEQYF. The whole variable domain, filled in from reference TRBV11-2 and TRBJ2-7, reads EAGVAQSPRYKIIEKRQSVAFWCNPISGHATLYWYQQILGQGPKLLIQFQNNGVVDDSQLPKDRFSAERLKGVDSTLKIQPAKLEDSAVYLCASSFGVSYEQYFGPGTRLTVT.

In this sample, this clone turned up once. The chain is built from TRBV5-4 and TRBJ2-1, with a weak D call TRBD2 (6 bases). CDR1 SGHNT and CDR2 YYREEE come from the germline V gene (reference sequence). This CDR3 region has 16 residues. With 4 bases removed from V and 0 bases from J, the gap between germline ends came to 14 bases. CDR3 in amino acids: CASSPPSAPSYNEQFF. CDR3 sequence (DNA): TGTGCCAGCAGCCCTCCTAGCGCCCCCTCCTACAATGAGCAGTTCTTC. Full variable domain (remainder filled in from reference TRBV5-4 and TRBJ2-1): ETGVTQSPTHLIKTRGQQVTLRCSSQSGHNTVSWYQQALGQGPQFIFQYYREEENGRGNFPPRFSGLQFPNYSSELNVNALELDDSALYLCASSPPSAPSYNEQFFGPGTRLTVL.

The gene calls are TRBV7-2 and TRBJ1-4, with TRBD1 matching over 8 bases. Germline assignment: CDR1 SGHTA and CDR2 FQGNSA. V shed 5 bases, J shed 4 bases, and the junction held 9 bases outside the gene matches. The CDR3 length is 16 residues. This chain's CDR3 is CASSLDRVRGNEKLFF. CDR3 sequence (DNA): TGTGCCAGCAGCCTGGACAGGGTTCGGGGTAATGAAAAACTGTTTTTT.

The J gene is TRBJ2-1, the V gene TRBV7-9; D is ambiguous. There are 11 residues in the CDR3. V dropped 4 bases and J dropped 15 bases, with 13 bases sitting between them. Germline assignment: CDR1 SEHNR and CDR2 FQNEAQ (reference sequence). CDR3 bases: TGTGCCAGCAGCTCGTGGCTCTCTCGGTTCTTC. Its translation: CASSSWLSRFF.

Remarks on this clone: The junction differs from germline at one of its ends, possibly a read error. The chain uses TRBV18 and TRBJ2-7; TRBD2 agrees at 9 bases. Germline V CDR1 and CDR2: KGHSH, LQKENI. The CDR3 runs 14 residues. As DNA, the CDR3 is TGTGCCAGCTCCCGGAGCGGGGGGACCTACGAGCAATACTTC. Amino acid sequence: CASSRSGGTYEQYF.

J is TRBJ2-7 and V is TRBV7-9; TRBD2 matches 14 bases. This CDR3 region has 18 residues. The ends lost 3 bases at V and 1 base at J; junction bases unmatched: 8. Germline assignment: CDR1 SEHNR and CDR2 FQNEAQ (reference sequence). The CDR3 DNA follows: TGTGCCAGCAGCTTCGCCGGGACTAGCGGGGGAAGATCCTACGAGCAGTACTTC. This translates into CASSFAGTSGGRSYEQYF.

The J gene is TRBJ1-6, the V gene TRBV5-8; TRBD1 might be the D (6 bases). Germline CDR1 reads SGHTS; CDR2 reads YDEGEE. The V gene lost 1 base and the J gene lost 4 bases, with 12 bases spanning the gap. The CDR3 totals 16 residues. The CDR3 DNA reads TGTGCCAGCAGCTTGTCTACAGGGAAATATAATTCACCCCTCCACTTT. Protein product: CASSLSTGKYNSPLHF. Full variable domain (missing parts from reference TRBV5-8 and TRBJ1-6): EAGVTQSPTHLIKTRGQQATLRCSPISGHTSVYWYQQALGLGLQFLLWYDEGEERNRGNFPPRFSGRQFPNYSSELNVNALELEDSALYLCASSLSTGKYNSPLHFGNGTRLTVT.

The chain has TRBV5-6 and TRBJ2-7, with 7 bases aligning to TRBD1. The CDR3 contains 14 residues. Losses at the gene ends were 4 bases for V and 0 bases for J; bases not matched to a gene: 4. Per germline, CDR1 SGHDT and CDR2 YYEEEE. The CDR3 spells CASSPTGSSYEQYF. The CDR3 DNA sequence: TGTGCCAGCAGCCCGACAGGGTCCTCCTACGAGCAGTACTTC. Using reference TRBV5-6 and TRBJ2-7 for the parts outside the CDR3, the full variable domain is DAGVTQSPTHLIKTRGQQVTLRCSPKSGHDTVSWYQQALGQGPQFIFQYYEEEERQRGNFPDRFSGHQFPNYSSELNVNALLLGDSALYLCASSPTGSSYEQYFGPGTRLTVT.

The chain is built from TRBV10-3 and TRBJ2-7, with a possible D match to TRBD1 (5 bases). V was cut by 4 bases and J by 1 base, with 14 bases left in between. From germline, CDR1 is ENHRY and CDR2 SYGVKD. The CDR3 runs to 15 residues. The CDR3 sequence: CAISVGVPVSYEQYF. As DNA, the CDR3 is TGTGCCATCAGTGTAGGGGTACCAGTTTCCTACGAGCAGTACTTC.

This sequence joins TRBV18 and TRBJ2-6; 7 bases match TRBD2. Germline V gives CDR1 KGHSH, CDR2 LQKENI. The CDR3 spans 17 residues. With 6 bases clipped from V and 0 bases from J, the junction kept 8 bases outside the gene matches. CDR3 DNA sequence: TGTGCCAGCTCTTCCGTCAGCGGGGACTCTGGGGCCAACGTCCTGACTTTC. Its protein product is CASSSVSGDSGANVLTF.

The chain recombines TRBV19 with TRBJ2-3; unclear D gene. The germline V and J ends were trimmed by 8 bases and 4 bases, with 10 bases remaining between them. Germline CDR1 is LNHDA and CDR2 is SQIVND (reference sequence). The CDR3 runs to 12 residues. In nucleotides, the CDR3 is TGTGCCAGTGCCAGTCGGGCAGATACGCAGTATTTT. Its protein is CASASRADTQYF.

This clone has a single count. The chain couples TRBV27 to TRBJ2-5; 8 bases align to TRBD2. Trimming took 5 bases from V and 2 from J; bases not matched to a gene: 7. Germline lookup yields CDR1 MNHEY and CDR2 SMNVEV (reference sequence). The CDR3 contains 15 residues. For the CDR3, the DNA is TGTGCCAGCAGTCCTCAACGGGGGGGTCAAGAGACCCAGTACTTC. Translated: CASSPQRGGQETQYF.

The chain joins TRBV6-6 to TRBJ2-3, with 8 bases that match TRBD1. Germline V gene data show CDR1 as MNHNY and CDR2 as SVGAGI (reference sequence). With V trimmed by 7 bases and J by 5 bases, 5 bases remained unmatched. The CDR3 is made up of 13 amino acids. CDR3 amino acids: CASKDRAGDTQYF. The CDR3, as DNA: TGTGCCAGCAAGGACAGGGCGGGAGATACGCAGTATTTT.

This clone came up once. This chain joins TRBV6-1 and TRBJ2-7; TRBD1 aligns across 9 bases. V lost 4 bases, J lost 4 bases, and 8 bases stayed unmatched. CDR1 is MNHNS, CDR2 SASEGT, per germline. CDR3 length equals 15 residues. CDR3 bases: TGTGCCAGCAGTGGGGGGACAGGGACAGGGTACGAGCAGTACTTC. This encodes CASSGGTGTGYEQYF.

The chain carries TRBV9 and TRBJ1-4, with a tentative D call TRBD1 (6 bases). The CDR3 runs 15 residues. V was clipped by 2 bases and J by 8 bases, with 16 bases between them. Germline assignment: CDR1 SGDLS and CDR2 YYNGEE. The CDR3: CASSVQGQHLEKLFF. The CDR3 region has the DNA TGTGCCAGCAGCGTGCAAGGACAGCACCTCGAAAAACTGTTTTTT.

The rearrangement links TRBV5-1 to TRBJ2-7; 8 positions match TRBD2. With 3 bases clipped from V and 1 base from J, the junction kept 9 bases outside the gene matches. The CDR3 runs to 16 residues. From germline, CDR1 is SGHRS and CDR2 YFSETQ. CDR3 protein: CASSSLPGGESYEQYF. DNA for the CDR3: TGCGCCAGCAGCTCCCTTCCGGGAGGGGAGTCCTACGAGCAGTACTTC.

The rearrangement joins TRBV7-2 to TRBJ1-5, with TRBD1 as a possible D gene (5 bases). Germline V gene sequence: CDR1 SGHTA, CDR2 FQGNSA. This CDR3 region has 17 residues. The germline V and J ends were trimmed by 4 bases and 5 bases, with 21 bases remaining between them. CDR3 DNA sequence: TGTGCCAGCAGCTATACCATAAGACAGTCGTGGGATCAGCCCCAGCATTTT. It codes for CASSYTIRQSWDQPQHF.

Concerning this clone itself: A junction end diverges from the germline sequence, so it may reflect a read error. The CDR3 reads CASSGGDRDGKRTKNSQYF. CDR3 DNA: TGTGCCAGTAGTGGTGGGGACAGGGATGGAAAGAGAACCAAAAACAGTCAGTACTTC. V gene TRBV19 combines with J gene TRBJ2-4; 9 nucleotides match TRBD1. The length of the CDR3 is 19 residues. Per the germline V gene, CDR1 is LNHDA and CDR2 is SQIVND (reference sequence).

The V call is TRBV11-3, the J call TRBJ2-5; 8 nucleotides match TRBD1. The ends lost 5 bases at V and 0 bases at J; junction bases unmatched: 8. The CDR3 loop spans 16 amino acids. Germline lookup yields CDR1 SGHNT and CDR2 YENEEA. CDR3 sequence (DNA): TGTGCCAGCAGCCCAGGACAGGGTTTGTACCAAGAGACCCAGTACTTC. Translation gives CASSPGQGLYQETQYF.

The V call is TRBV7-9, the J call TRBJ2-1; 9 bases match TRBD2. This CDR3 contains 16 residues. The ends lost 1 base at V and 6 bases at J; junction bases unmatched: 7. The germline gives CDR1 SEHNR, CDR2 FQNEAQ (reference sequence). As DNA, the CDR3 is TGTGCCAGCAGCTTAGGGGTTAGCGGGGGCCCCAATGAGCAGTTCTTC. This encodes CASSLGVSGGPNEQFF.

The chain combines TRBV7-8 with TRBJ2-3, with TRBD2 matching 8 bases. The CDR3 covers 17 residues. Germline CDR1 SGHVS, CDR2 FQNEAQ. Trimming removed 0 bases from V and 1 base from J; junction bases left unmatched: 6. This CDR3 is CASSLAHGGGRTDTQYF. In nucleotides, the CDR3 is TGTGCCAGCAGCTTAGCGCACGGCGGGGGGCGCACAGATACGCAGTATTTT.

The rearrangement uses TRBV7-2 and TRBJ2-5; TRBD2 is a possible D gene (5 bases). Trimming pared 9 bases from V and 2 bases from J, leaving 13 bases between. Looked up from germline, CDR1 is SGHTA and CDR2 is FQGNSA. The CDR3 covers 13 residues. The CDR3 reads CASNRRGQETQYF. CDR3 bases: TGTGCCAGTAACCGCCGGGGTCAAGAGACCCAGTACTTC. Based on the CDR3 plus reference TRBV7-2 and TRBJ2-5, the full variable domain is GAGVSQSPSNKVTEKGKDVELRCDPISGHTALYWYRQSLGQGLEFLIYFQGNSAPDKSGLPSDRFSAERTGGSVSTLTIQRTQQEDSAVYLCASNRRGQETQYFGPGTRLLVL.

The rearrangement uses TRBV7-9 and TRBJ1-3; possible D gene TRBD1, 6 bases. The CDR3 contains 14 residues. V was cut by 1 base and J by 2 bases, with 6 bases left in between. Germline V CDR1 and CDR2: SEHNR, FQNEAQ (reference sequence). CDR3 region: CASSLGQAGNTIYF. CDR3 nucleotides: TGTGCCAGCAGCTTAGGACAGGCTGGAAACACCATATATTTT.

The chain has TRBV18 and TRBJ1-1; the D is unclear. The CDR3 is 15 residues long. Trimming removed 3 bases at V and 1 base at J, with 12 bases between. Germline CDR1 is KGHSH and CDR2 is LQKENI. The CDR3 DNA reads TGTGCCAGCTCACCTCGAGGTCCTCAGAACACTGAAGCTTTCTTT. Protein: CASSPRGPQNTEAFF. Supplemented by reference TRBV18 and TRBJ1-1, the full variable domain reads NAGVMQNPRHLVRRRGQEARLRCSPMKGHSHVYWYRQLPEEGLKFMVYLQKENIIDESGMPKERFSAEFPKEGPSILRIQQVVRGDSAAYFCASSPRGPQNTEAFFGQGTRLTVV.

Note on this clone: The germline gene is not matched at one end of the junction; a read error may be the cause. The chain uses TRBV2 and TRBJ2-5; D is perhaps TRBD2 (6 bases). Germline V lookup: CDR1 SNHLY, CDR2 FYNNEI. The CDR3 runs 13 residues. The DNA for the CDR3 is TGTGCCAGCAGGGAAGGGAGGCAAGAGACCCAGTACTTC. Residues: CASREGRQETQYF.